This T cell receptor (beta chain) emerged from a study of blood T cell repertoires in COVID-19. TCRdb's table, derived via immunoSEQ multiplex PCR, lists solely in-frame clones and lacks some. The table lists some 130,000 clones, roughly 85% of them singletons. The CDR3 loop spans 14 amino acids. Looked up from germline, CDR1 is SGHRS and CDR2 is YFSETQ. Trimming left V 1 base short and J 1 base short, with 9 bases between. The receptor was derived from a human donor in a cohort sampled during active COVID-19. The chain links TRBV5-1 to TRBJ2-7; D gene unclear. Input material: peripheral blood. The CDR3 DNA is TGCGCCAGCAGCTTGCAGGCAGTGTCCTACGAGCAGTACTTC. Protein: CASSLQAVSYEQYF.